A selection of T cell receptor beta chains follows, all from one sample in a study of low-dose radiotherapy and immunotherapy resistance in tumors. TCRdb re-derived calls from the reads in MiXCR, one entry per CDR3 protein. Of approximately 46,000 distinct CDR3 sequences detected, approximately 26% appear once; the ten largest clones hold roughly a tenth. This material consisted of PBMCs, taken after low-dose radiotherapy plus immunotherapy. Receptors were obtained from a male donor with prostate cancer. The conserved cysteine and the conserved F or W are not part of the CDR3 here. Each record gives: D gene, V gene, J gene, CDR3 protein. A D gene is named only where the DNA matches it firmly.

.	TRBV27	TRBJ2-2	ASSFRTAGELF
.	TRBV5-1	TRBJ2-1	ASSFPTSNEQF
TRBD1	TRBV3-1	TRBJ1-2	ASSQSRDRGTNYGYT
TRBD2	TRBV28	TRBJ2-1	ASSLWGLSGPYNEQF
.	TRBV4-1	TRBJ2-1	ASSQTYNEQF
TRBD1	TRBV29-1	TRBJ2-1	SVGEQGAEQF
TRBD1	TRBV7-3	TRBJ2-3	ASSLTGPADTQY
.	TRBV6-2/TRBV6-3	TRBJ1-5	ASSYPPLQPQH
TRBD1	TRBV30	TRBJ2-4	ACKGQLMNIQY
TRBD2	TRBV12-3/TRBV12-4	TRBJ2-3	ASSLGGGGLTDTQY
.	TRBV29-1	TRBJ1-5	SVVGGSNQPQH
.	TRBV25-1	TRBJ1-1	ASKRGGTTEAF
.	TRBV11-2	TRBJ2-7	ASSLVIGYEQY
.	TRBV10-3	TRBJ1-5	ATRDSPLGNQPQH
TRBD1	TRBV7-9	TRBJ1-1	ASSRRGQLSTEAF
TRBD1	TRBV12-3/TRBV12-4	TRBJ1-2	ASRRGTGRYGYT
.	TRBV15	TRBJ1-4	ATSLISAGEKLF
TRBD1	TRBV27	TRBJ1-1	ASRQGGFGWTEAF
TRBD1	TRBV27	TRBJ1-1	ASSLGQYTEAF
.	TRBV28	TRBJ2-7	ASSFAHLTERPY
.	TRBV6-2/TRBV6-3	TRBJ2-1	ASSYMGEEQF
TRBD1	TRBV12-3/TRBV12-4	TRBJ2-1	ASSYDRGSDEQF
.	TRBV5-1	TRBJ1-1	ASSMRENTEAF
.	TRBV7-2	TRBJ2-4	ASSYQAKNIQY
.	TRBV30	TRBJ2-1	AWSFRPSSVRSYNEQF
TRBD2	TRBV6-2/TRBV6-3	TRBJ2-1	ASSLAGGADNEQF
.	TRBV27	TRBJ2-7	ASSFPPPGRY
TRBD2	TRBV10-3	TRBJ2-3	AISEGGGRATDTQY
TRBD2	TRBV20-1	TRBJ2-1	SARDFGLARNEQF
.	TRBV7-2	TRBJ2-7	ASSLGGPTYEQY
TRBD1	TRBV29-1	TRBJ1-2	CGQAAYGYT
.	TRBV2	TRBJ1-5	ASRPEARFTQPQH
TRBD2	TRBV5-4	TRBJ2-7	ASSSGLAAYEQY
.	TRBV7-4	TRBJ1-1	ASSLGAGGLNTEAF
TRBD1	TRBV12-3/TRBV12-4	TRBJ1-1	ASSSDTGGAF
.	TRBV3-1	TRBJ1-1	ASSQRAPNTEAF
.	TRBV19	TRBJ2-7	ASSPGGYEQY
.	TRBV6-1	TRBJ2-7	ASSQTREDEQY
.	TRBV24-1	TRBJ2-1	ATSDPSLGYSYNEQF
.	TRBV5-1	TRBJ2-5	ASSPDGRGGRETQY
.	TRBV7-9	TRBJ2-7	ASSSGISYEQY
.	TRBV5-1	TRBJ2-7	ASSLGGPSSYEQY